The present TCR beta chain was sequenced within a study of technical replicates of blood from a handful of donors. Clones were read by immunoSEQ multiplex PCR, and TCRdb kept only the in-frame ones, dropping some. The repertoire holds tens of thousands of clones, with about 95% as singletons. The CDR3 contains 11 residues. Per germline, CDR1 MNHEY and CDR2 SMNVEV (reference sequence). Trimming left V 10 bases short and J 5 bases short, with 11 bases between. This TCR came from a human donor in good health. Some clones in this sample may be carry-over from other donors' samples. The sample taken for sequencing was PBMCs. This sequence joins TRBV27 and TRBJ2-5; a possible D gene is TRBD1 (5 bases). CDR3 bases: TGTGCCAAACAGGCCGGCGAGACCCAGTACTTC. As protein: CAKQAGETQYF.